This TCR beta chain was captured in a study of blood T cell repertoires in COVID-19 (dated by TCRdb to the early 2020s). Background on the whole study: Samples covering the acute and convalescent phases of COVID-19 were provided by collaborators in the United States, Italy and Spain. The prospective study material was composed of cDNA or gDNA derived from T cells, B-cell-depleted T cells, or PBMCs. A freely available public database, intended as a resource for researchers studying the immune response to SARS-CoV-2, is where the repertoires were released. HLA class I and class II types, where available, came from metadata supplied by the sample provider rather than from assay-based typing. Deeply sampled blood TCRbeta repertoires from subjects exposed to, actively infected with, or recovered from COVID-19 were included in the dataset. Nearly every sample came with metadata listing a de-identified subject ID, COVID-19 status, age in years and sex. The samples were drawn from two sources: the first 160 participants of the ongoing ImmuneRACE study, and over 950 subjects contributed by 6 global collaborators.

In regard to this clone: This receptor's antigen is unknown. No base-level quality is on record; no much larger clone is a single base apart.

CDR3 length: 18 amino acids, cysteine to phenylalanine. Here the CDR3 DNA is all that survives: 54 bases in frame from base 1. The junction shows trimming of 3 bases on V and 0 bases on J, plus 18 bases between the germline ends. CDR1 KGHDR and CDR2 SFDVKD are derived from the germline V gene. The immunoSEQ Assay, a bias-controlled multiplex PCR, was used to amplify TCRbeta CDR3 regions from genomic DNA. The study's own analysis went as follows. Nucleated cell counts per sample were estimated from amplification of reference gene primers within the assay. To quantify the absolute abundance of each unique TCRbeta CDR3 rearrangement, sequence reads were collapsed and filtered. Productive Simpson clonality was computed per sample as the square root of Simpson's diversity index over productive rearrangements. TCRdb carries this immuneACCESS record with in-frame sequences only. Its versions omit some clonotypes, under half of them owing to an unresolved V gene in the studies checked, with the rest unexplained. The V and J calls and clone size come from that table; D and trimming were worked out from the DNA. Present in this sample are around 99,000 clones, around 89% of which were seen just once. The ten top clones hold 6.5% to 7% of the sample.

What the authors observed across the whole study: How much clinical and demographic metadata was included differed by source and by participant, and the metadata was provided uncurated.

Whole blood was collected in K2EDTA tubes by collaborating institutions according to the institutions' own protocols. For TCRbeta analysis, collaborators shipped samples as frozen whole blood, isolated PBMCs, or DNA extracted from either of those sample types. The sequencing sample was made of peripheral blood. Here the chain combines TRBV24-1 and TRBJ2-3; matching of 6 bases hints at TRBD2 as the D gene. This TCR came from a man aged 45-60 years with active or convalescent COVID-19. The DNA is TGTGCCACCAGTGATCGCCGGGACTCCAGTCCTAGCACAGATACGCAGTATTTT. Translated, it gives CATSDRRDSSPSTDTQYF.